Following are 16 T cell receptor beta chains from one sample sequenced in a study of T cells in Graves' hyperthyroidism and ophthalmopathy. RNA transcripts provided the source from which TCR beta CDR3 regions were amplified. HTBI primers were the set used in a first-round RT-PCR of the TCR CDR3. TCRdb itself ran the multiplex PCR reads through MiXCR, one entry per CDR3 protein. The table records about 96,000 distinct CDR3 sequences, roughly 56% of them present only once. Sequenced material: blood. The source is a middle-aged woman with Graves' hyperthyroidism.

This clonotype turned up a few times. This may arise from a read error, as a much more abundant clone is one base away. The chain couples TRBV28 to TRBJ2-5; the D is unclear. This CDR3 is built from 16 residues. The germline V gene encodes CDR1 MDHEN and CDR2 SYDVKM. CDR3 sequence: CASSLWESGPQEIQYF. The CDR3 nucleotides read TGTGCCAGCAGTTTATGGGAATCTGGACCCCAAGAGATCCAGTACTTC.

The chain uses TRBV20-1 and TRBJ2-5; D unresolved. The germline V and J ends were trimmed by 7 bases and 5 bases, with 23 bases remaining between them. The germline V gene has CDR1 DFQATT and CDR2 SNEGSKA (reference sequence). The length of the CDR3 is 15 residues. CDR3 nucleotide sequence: TGCAGTGTCAAAAACCTGGCGGCCCCTGCCGAGACCCAGTACTTC. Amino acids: CSVKNLAAPAETQYF.

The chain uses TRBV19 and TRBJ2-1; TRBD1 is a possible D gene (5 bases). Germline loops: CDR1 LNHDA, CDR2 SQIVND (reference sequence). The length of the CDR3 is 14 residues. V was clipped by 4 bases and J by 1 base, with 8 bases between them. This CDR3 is CASSTDMSYNEQFF. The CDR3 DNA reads TGTGCCAGTAGTACGGACATGTCCTACAATGAGCAGTTCTTC. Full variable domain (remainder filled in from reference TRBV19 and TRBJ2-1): DGGITQSPKYLFRKEGQNVTLSCEQNLNHDAMYWYRQDPGQGLRLIYYSQIVNDFQKGDIAEGYSVSREKKESFPLTVTSAQKNPTAFYLCASSTDMSYNEQFFGPGTRLTVL.

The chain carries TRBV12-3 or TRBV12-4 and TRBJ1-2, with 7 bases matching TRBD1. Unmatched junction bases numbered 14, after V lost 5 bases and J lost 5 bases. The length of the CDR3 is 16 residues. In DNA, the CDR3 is TGTGCCAGCAGTGCCTCCCCCGGGACAGATCCTTATGGCTACACCTTC. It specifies CASSASPGTDPYGYTF.

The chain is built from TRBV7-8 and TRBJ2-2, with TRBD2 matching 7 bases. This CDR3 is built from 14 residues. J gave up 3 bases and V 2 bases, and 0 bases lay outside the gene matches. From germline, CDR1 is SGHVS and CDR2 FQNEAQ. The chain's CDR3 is CASSLLADTGELFF. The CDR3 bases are TGTGCCAGCAGCTTACTAGCGGACACCGGGGAGCTGTTTTTT.

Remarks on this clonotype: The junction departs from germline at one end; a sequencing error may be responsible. CDR3 bases: TGCAGTGCCTCAGGGTTTCGAGAAAAGCTGTTTTTT. Translated: CSASGFREKLFF. V gene TRBV20-1 combines with J gene TRBJ1-4; possibly TRBD1 for D (5 bases). The CDR3 is 12 amino acids. Germline CDR1 reads DFQATT; CDR2 reads SNEGSKA (reference sequence).

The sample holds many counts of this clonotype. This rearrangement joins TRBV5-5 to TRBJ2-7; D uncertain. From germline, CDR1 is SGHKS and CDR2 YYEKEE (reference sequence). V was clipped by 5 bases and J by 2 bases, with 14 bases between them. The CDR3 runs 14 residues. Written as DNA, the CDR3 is TGTGCCAGCAGTCTAAGACAACTTGCCTACGAGCAGTACTTC. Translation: CASSLRQLAYEQYF.

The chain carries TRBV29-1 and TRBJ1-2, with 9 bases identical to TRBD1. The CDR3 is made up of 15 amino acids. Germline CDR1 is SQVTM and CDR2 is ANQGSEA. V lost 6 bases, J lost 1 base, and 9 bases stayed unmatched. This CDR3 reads CSVQGAGAFNYGYTF. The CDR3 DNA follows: TGCAGCGTACAGGGGGCAGGAGCCTTTAACTATGGCTACACCTTC. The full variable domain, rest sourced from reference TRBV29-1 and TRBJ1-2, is SAVISQKPSRDICQRGTSLTIQCQVDSQVTMMFWYRQQPGQSLTLIATANQGSEATYESGFVIDKFPISRPNLTFSTLTVSNMSPEDSSIYLCSVQGAGAFNYGYTFGSGTRLTVV.

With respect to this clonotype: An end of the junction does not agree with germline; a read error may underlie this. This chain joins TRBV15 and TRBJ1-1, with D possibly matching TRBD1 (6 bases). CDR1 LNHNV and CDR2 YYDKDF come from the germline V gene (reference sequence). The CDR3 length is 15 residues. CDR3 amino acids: CATSKGGGIDTEASF. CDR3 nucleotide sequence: TGTGCCACCAGCAAGGGGGGGGGCATTGACACTGAAGCTTCCTTT.

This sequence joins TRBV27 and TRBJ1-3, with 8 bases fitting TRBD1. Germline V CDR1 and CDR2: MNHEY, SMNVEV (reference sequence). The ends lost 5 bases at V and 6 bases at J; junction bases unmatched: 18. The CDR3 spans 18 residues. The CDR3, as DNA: TGTGCCAGCAGTCCGCTTCTCCAGGGGGCGACTGGCTTAAACACCATATATTTT. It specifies CASSPLLQGATGLNTIYF.

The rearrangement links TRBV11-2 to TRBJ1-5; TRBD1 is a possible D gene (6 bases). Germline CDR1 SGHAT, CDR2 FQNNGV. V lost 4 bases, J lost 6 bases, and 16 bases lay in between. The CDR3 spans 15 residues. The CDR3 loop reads CASSSAGVGGQPQHF. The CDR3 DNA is TGTGCCAGCAGCTCCGCAGGGGTGGGTGGTCAGCCCCAGCATTTT.

The CDR3 region is CASSAAWGGHSIRYEQYF. CDR3 bases: TGTGCCAGCAGCGCTGCCTGGGGTGGACATAGTATACGATACGAGCAGTACTTC. V gene TRBV7-9 combines with J gene TRBJ2-7; a possible D gene is TRBD1 (5 bases). The CDR3 loop spans 18 amino acids. Trimming cost V 5 bases and J 4 bases, with 27 bases left between them. Germline V lookup: CDR1 SEHNR, CDR2 FQNEAQ (reference sequence).

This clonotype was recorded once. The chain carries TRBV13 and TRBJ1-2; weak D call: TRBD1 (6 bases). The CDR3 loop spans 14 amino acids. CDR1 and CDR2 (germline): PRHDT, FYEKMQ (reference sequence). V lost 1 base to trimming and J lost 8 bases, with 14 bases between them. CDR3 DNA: TGTGCCAGCAGCTTAGTCCGACAGGTTCTCGGCTACACCTTC. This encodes CASSLVRQVLGYTF.

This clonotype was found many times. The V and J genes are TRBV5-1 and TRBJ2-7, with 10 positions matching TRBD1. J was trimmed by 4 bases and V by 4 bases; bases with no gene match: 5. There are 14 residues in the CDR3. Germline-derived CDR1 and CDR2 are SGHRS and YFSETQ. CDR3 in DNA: TGCGCCAGCAGCCGGGACAGGGGAGCATACGAGCAGTACTTC. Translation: CASSRDRGAYEQYF.

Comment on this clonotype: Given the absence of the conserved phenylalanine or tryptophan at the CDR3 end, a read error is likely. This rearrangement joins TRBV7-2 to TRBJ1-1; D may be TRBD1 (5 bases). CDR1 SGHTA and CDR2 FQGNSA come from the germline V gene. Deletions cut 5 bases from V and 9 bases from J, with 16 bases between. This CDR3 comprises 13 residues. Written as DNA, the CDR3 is TGTGCCAGCAGCCAAGGGGAAAAGGGGCAAGCTTTCCTA. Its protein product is CASSQGEKGQAFL.

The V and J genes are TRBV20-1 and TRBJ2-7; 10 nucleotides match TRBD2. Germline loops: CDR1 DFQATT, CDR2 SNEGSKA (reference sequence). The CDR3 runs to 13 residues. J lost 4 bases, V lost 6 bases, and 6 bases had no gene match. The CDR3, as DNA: TGCAGTGCCACTAGCGGGAAGCATTACGAGCAGTACTTC. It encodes CSATSGKHYEQYF.